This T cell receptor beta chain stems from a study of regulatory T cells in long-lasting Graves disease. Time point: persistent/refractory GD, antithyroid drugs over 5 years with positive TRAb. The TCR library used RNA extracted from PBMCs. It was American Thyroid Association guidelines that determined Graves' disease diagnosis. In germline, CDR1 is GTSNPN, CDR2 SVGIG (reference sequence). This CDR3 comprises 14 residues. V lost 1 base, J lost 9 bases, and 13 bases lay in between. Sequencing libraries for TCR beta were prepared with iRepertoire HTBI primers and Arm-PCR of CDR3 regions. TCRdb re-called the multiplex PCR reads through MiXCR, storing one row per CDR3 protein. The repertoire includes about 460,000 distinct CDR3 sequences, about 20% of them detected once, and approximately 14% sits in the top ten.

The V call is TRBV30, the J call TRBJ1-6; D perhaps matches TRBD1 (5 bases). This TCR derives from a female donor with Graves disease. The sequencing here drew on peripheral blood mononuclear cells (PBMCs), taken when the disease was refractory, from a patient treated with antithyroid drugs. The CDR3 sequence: CAWSETGGGSPLHF. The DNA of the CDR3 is TGTGCCTGGAGTGAGACGGGGGGTGGTTCACCCCTCCACTTT.